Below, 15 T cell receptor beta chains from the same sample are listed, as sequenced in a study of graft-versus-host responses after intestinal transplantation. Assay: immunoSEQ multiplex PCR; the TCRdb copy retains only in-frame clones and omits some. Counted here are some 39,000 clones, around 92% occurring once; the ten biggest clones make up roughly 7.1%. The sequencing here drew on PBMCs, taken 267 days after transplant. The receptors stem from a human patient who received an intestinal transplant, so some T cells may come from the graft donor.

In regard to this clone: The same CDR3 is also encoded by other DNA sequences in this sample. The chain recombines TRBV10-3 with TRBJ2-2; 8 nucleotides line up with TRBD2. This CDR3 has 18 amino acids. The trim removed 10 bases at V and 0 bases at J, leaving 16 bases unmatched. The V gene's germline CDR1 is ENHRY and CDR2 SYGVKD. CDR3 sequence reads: CATTPGGSGGSNTGELFF. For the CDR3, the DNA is TGTGCCACAACGCCAGGAGGGAGCGGGGGCTCGAACACCGGGGAGCTGTTTTTT.

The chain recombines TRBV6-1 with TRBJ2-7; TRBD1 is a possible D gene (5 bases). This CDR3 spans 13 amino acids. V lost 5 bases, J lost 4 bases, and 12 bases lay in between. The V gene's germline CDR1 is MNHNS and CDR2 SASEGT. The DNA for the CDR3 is TGTGCCAGCAGTTTGGGGCCGTTGTACGAGCAGTACTTC. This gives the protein CASSLGPLYEQYF.

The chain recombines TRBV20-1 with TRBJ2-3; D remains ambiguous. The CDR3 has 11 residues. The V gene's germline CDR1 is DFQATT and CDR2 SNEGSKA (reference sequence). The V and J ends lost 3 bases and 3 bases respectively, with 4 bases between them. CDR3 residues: CSARKTDTQYF. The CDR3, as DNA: TGCAGTGCTAGGAAAACAGATACGCAGTATTTT.

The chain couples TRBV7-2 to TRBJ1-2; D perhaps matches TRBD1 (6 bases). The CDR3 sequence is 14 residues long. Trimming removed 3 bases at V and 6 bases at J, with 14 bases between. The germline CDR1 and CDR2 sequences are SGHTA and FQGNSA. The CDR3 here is CASSFNRGRDGYTF. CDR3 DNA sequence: TGTGCCAGCAGCTTTAACCGGGGGCGGGATGGCTACACCTTC. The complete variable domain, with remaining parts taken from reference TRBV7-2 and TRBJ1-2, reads GAGVSQSPSNKVTEKGKDVELRCDPISGHTALYWYRQSLGQGLEFLIYFQGNSAPDKSGLPSDRFSAERTGGSVSTLTIQRTQQEDSAVYLCASSFNRGRDGYTFGSGTRLTVV.

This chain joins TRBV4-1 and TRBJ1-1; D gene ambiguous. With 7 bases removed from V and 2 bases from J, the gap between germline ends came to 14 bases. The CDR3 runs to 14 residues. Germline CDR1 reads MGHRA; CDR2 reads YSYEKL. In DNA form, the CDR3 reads TGCGCCAGCAACCTTTGGCTAGGAAACACTGAAGCTTTCTTT. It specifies CASNLWLGNTEAFF.

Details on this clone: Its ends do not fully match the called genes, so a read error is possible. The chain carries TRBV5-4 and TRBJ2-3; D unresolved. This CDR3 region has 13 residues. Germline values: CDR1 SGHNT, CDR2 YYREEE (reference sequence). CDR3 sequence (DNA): TGTGCCAACAGCTGGGCGGGCACAGATACGCAGTATTTT. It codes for CANSWAGTDTQYF.

Here the CDR3 reads CASSLRPSGGTGAYGYTF. CDR3 bases: TGTGCCAGCAGTTTAAGACCCTCTGGGGGTACAGGGGCCTATGGCTACACCTTC. V gene TRBV27 combines with J gene TRBJ1-2, with TRBD1 identical over 7 bases. Trimming removed 2 bases from V and 4 bases from J; junction bases left unmatched: 16. The CDR3 totals 18 residues. The germline V gene has CDR1 MNHEY and CDR2 SMNVEV (reference sequence).

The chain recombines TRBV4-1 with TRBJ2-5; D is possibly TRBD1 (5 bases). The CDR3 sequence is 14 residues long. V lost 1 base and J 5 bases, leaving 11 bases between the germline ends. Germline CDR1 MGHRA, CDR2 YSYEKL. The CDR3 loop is CASSQVRGSETQYF. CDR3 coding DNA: TGCGCCAGCAGCCAAGTTAGGGGATCTGAGACCCAGTACTTC.

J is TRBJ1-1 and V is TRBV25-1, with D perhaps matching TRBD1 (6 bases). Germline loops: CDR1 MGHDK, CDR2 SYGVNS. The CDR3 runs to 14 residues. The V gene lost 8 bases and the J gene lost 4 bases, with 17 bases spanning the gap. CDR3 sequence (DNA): TGTGCCAGCGGAGGGGGGGGGATAAGCACTGAAGCTTTCTTT. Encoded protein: CASGGGGISTEAFF.

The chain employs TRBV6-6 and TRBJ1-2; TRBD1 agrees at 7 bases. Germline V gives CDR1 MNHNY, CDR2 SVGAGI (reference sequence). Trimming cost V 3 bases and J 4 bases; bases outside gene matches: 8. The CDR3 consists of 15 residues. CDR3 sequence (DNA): TGTGCCAGCAGTTATTCCAGGGACAGCACCTATGGCTACACCTTC. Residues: CASSYSRDSTYGYTF.

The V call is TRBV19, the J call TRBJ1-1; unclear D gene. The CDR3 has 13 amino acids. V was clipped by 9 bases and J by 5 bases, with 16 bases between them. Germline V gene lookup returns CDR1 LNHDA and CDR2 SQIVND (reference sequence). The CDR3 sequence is CASKAAAETEAFF. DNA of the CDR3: TGTGCCAGCAAAGCGGCCGCGGAAACTGAAGCTTTCTTT. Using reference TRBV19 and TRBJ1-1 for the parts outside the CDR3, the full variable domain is DGGITQSPKYLFRKEGQNVTLSCEQNLNHDAMYWYRQDPGQGLRLIYYSQIVNDFQKGDIAEGYSVSREKKESFPLTVTSAQKNPTAFYLCASKAAAETEAFFGQGTRLTVV.

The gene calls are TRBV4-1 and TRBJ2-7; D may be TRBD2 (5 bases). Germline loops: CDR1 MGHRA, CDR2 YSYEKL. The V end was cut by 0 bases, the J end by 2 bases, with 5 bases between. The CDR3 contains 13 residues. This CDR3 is CASSQEEAYEQYF. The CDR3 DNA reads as TGCGCCAGCAGCCAAGAGGAGGCCTACGAGCAGTACTTC.

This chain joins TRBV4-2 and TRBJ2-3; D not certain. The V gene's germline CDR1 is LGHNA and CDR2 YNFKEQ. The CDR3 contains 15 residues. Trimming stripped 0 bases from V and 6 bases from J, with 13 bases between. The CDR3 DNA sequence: TGTGCCAGCAGCCAAGATTTAAGTTACTGGGATACGCAGTATTTT. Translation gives CASSQDLSYWDTQYF.

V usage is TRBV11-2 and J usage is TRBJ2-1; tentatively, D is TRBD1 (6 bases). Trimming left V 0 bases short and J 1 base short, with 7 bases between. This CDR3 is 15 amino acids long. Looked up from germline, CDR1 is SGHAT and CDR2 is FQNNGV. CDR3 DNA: TGTGCCAGCAGCTTAGAGGACAGTTCCTACAATGAGCAGTTCTTC. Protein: CASSLEDSSYNEQFF.

Here the CDR3 reads CASSRSVGWDTEAFF. CDR3 DNA: TGTGCCAGCAGCCGTTCGGTGGGCTGGGACACTGAAGCTTTCTTT. V usage is TRBV6-5 and J usage is TRBJ1-1; D gene ambiguous. The CDR3 is 15 residues long. CDR1 and CDR2 (germline): MNHEY, SVGAGI. The V end lost 6 bases, the J end lost 3 bases, and 17 bases lay between the germline ends.